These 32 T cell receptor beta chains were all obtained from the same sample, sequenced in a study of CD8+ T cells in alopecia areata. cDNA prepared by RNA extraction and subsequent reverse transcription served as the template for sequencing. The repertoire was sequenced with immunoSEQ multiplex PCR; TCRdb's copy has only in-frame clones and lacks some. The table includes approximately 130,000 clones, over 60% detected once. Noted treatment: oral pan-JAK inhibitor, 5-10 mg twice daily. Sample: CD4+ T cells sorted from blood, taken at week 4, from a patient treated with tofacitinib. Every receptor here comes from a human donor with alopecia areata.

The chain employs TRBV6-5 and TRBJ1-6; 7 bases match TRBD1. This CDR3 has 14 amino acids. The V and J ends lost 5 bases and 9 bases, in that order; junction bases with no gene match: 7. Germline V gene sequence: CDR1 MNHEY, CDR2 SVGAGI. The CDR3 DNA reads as TGTGCCAGCAGTCAAGAGGGGGCGGGTTCACCCCTCCACTTT. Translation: CASSQEGAGSPLHF.

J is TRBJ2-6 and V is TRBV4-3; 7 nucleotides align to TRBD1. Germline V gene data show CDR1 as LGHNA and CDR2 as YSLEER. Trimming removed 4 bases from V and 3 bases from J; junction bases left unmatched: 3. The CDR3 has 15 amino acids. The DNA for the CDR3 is TGCGCCAGCAGCCCCTACAGGGGTGGGGCCAACGTCCTGACTTTC. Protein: CASSPYRGGANVLTF.

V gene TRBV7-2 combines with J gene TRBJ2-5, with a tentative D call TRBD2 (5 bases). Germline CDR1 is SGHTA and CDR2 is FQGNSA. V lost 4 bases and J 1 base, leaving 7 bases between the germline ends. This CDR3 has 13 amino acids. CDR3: CASSSSGQETQYF. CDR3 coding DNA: TGTGCCAGCAGCTCCAGCGGCCAAGAGACCCAGTACTTC.

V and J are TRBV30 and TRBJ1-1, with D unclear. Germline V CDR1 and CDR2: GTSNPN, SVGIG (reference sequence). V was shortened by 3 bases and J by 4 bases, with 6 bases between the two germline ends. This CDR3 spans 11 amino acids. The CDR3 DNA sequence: TGTGCCTGGAGGGGGATCACTGAAGCTTTCTTT. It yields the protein CAWRGITEAFF.

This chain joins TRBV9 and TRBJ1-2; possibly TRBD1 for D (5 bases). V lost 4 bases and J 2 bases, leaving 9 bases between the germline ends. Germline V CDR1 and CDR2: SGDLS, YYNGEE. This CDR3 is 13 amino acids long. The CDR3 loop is CASSPDTNYGYTF. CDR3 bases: TGTGCCAGCAGCCCGGACACCAACTATGGCTACACCTTC.

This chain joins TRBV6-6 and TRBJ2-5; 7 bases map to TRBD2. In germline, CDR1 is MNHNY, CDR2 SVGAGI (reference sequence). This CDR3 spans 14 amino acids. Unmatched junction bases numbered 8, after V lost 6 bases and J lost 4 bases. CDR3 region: CASRNLGGGETQYF. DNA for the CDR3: TGTGCCAGCAGAAACCTTGGCGGGGGAGAGACCCAGTACTTC.

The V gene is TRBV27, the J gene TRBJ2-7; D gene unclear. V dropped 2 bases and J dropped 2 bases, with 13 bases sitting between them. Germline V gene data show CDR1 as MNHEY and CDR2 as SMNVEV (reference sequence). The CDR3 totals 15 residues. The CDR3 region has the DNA TGTGCCAGCAGTTTAGTGACATCGCTCCCCTACGAGCAGTACTTC. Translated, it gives CASSLVTSLPYEQYF.

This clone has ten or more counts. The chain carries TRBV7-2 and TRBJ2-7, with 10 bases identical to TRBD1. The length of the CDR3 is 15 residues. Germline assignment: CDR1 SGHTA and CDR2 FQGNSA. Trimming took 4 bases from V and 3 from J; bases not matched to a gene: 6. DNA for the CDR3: TGTGCCAGCAGCTCCCGGACAGGGGGACTCTACGAGCAGTACTTC. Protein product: CASSSRTGGLYEQYF.

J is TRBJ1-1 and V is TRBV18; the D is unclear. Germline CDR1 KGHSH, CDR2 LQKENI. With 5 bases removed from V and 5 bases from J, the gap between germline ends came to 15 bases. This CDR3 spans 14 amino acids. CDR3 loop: CASSTNSERTEAFF. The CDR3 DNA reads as TGTGCCAGCTCAACGAACAGCGAAAGGACTGAAGCTTTCTTT.

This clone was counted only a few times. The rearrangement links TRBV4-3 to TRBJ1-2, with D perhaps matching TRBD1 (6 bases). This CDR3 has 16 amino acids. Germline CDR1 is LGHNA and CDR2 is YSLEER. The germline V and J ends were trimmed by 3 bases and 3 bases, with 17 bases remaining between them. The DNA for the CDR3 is TGCGCCAGCAGCCACGAACTGGGGGGGCCTGACTATGGCTACACCTTC. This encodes CASSHELGGPDYGYTF.

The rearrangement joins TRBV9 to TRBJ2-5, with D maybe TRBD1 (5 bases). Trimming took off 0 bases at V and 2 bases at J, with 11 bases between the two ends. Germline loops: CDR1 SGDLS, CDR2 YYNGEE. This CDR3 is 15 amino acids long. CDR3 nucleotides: TGTGCCAGCAGCGTAGATCCCCAGGGTCAAGAGACCCAGTACTTC. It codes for CASSVDPQGQETQYF.

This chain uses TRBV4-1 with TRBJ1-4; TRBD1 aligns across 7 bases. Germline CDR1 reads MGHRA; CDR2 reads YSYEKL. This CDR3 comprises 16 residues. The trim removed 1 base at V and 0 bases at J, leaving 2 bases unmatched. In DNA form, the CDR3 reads TGCGCCAGCAGCCAAGCCGGGACAGCAACTAATGAAAAACTGTTTTTT. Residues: CASSQAGTATNEKLFF.

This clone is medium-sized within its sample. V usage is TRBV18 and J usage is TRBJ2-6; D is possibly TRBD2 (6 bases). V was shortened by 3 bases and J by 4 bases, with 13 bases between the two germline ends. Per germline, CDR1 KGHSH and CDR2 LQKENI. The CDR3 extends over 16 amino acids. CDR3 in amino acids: CASSPNGEAGANVLTF. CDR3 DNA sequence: TGTGCCAGCTCACCGAATGGGGAGGCGGGGGCCAACGTCCTGACTTTC.

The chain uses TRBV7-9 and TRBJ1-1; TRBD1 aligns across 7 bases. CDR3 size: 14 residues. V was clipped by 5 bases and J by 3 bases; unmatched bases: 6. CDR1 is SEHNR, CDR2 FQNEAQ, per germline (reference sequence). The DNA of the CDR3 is TGTGCCAGCAGCACCTCAGGGGGTTACACTGAAGCTTTCTTT. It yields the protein CASSTSGGYTEAFF. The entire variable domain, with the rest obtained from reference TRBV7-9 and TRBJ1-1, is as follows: DTGVSQNPRHKITKRGQNVTFRCDPISEHNRLYWYRQTLGQGPEFLTYFQNEAQLEKSRLLSDRFSAERPKGSFSTLEIQRTEQGDSAMYLCASSTSGGYTEAFFGQGTRLTVV.

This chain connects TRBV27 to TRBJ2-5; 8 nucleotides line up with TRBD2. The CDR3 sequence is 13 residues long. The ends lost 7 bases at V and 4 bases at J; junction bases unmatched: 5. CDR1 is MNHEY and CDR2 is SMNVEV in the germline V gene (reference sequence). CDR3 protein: CASTFRGGETQYF. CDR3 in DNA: TGTGCCAGCACCTTCCGGGGGGGAGAGACCCAGTACTTC.

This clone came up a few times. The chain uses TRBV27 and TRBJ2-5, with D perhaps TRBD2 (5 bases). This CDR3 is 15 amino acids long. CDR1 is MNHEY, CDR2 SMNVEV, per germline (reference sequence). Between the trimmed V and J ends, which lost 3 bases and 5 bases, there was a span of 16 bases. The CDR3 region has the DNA TGTGCCAGCAGTTTCACCGGGGTAGAGAGGGAGACCCAGTACTTC. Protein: CASSFTGVERETQYF.

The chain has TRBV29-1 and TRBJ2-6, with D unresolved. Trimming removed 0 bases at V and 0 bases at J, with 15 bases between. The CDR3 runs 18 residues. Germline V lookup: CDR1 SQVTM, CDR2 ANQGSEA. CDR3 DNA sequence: TGCAGCGTTGAAGATGTCCAGGAGACCCTCTCTGGGGCCAACGTCCTGACTTTC. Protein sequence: CSVEDVQETLSGANVLTF. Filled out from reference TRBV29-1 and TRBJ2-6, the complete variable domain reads SAVISQKPSRDICQRGTSLTIQCQVDSQVTMMFWYRQQPGQSLTLIATANQGSEATYESGFVIDKFPISRPNLTFSTLTVSNMSPEDSSIYLCSVEDVQETLSGANVLTFGAGSRLTVL.

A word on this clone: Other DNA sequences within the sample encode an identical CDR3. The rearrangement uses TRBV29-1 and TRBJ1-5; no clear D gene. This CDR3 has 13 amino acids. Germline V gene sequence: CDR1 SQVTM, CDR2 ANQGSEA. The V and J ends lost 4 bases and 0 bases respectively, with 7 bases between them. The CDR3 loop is CSVGENSNQPQHF. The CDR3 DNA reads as TGCAGCGTTGGGGAAAATAGCAATCAGCCCCAGCATTTT.

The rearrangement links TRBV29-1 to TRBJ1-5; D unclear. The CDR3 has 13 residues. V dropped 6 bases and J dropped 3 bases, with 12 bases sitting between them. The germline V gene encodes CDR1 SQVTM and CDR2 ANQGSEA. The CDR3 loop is CSVQINYNQPQHF. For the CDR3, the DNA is TGCAGCGTCCAGATCAACTACAATCAGCCCCAGCATTTT.

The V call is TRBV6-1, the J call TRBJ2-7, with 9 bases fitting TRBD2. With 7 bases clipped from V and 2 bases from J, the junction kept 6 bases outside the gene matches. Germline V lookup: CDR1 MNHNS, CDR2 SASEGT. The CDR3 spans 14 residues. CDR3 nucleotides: TGTGCCAGCAAGGGCGGGAGGGCCACCTACGAGCAGTACTTC. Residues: CASKGGRATYEQYF.

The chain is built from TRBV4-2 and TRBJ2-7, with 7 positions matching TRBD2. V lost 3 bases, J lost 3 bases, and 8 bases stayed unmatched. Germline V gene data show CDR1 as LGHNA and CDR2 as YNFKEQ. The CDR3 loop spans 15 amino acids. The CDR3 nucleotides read TGTGCCAGCAGCCAGCAAGCCCGGGACTACTACGAGCAGTACTTC. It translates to CASSQQARDYYEQYF.

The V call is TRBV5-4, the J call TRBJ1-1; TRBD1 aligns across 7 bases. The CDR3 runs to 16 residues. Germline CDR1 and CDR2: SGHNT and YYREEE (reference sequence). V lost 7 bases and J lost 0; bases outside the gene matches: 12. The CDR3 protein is CASGSGTVSLNTEAFF. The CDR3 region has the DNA TGTGCCAGCGGTTCCGGGACAGTCTCTTTGAACACTGAAGCTTTCTTT.

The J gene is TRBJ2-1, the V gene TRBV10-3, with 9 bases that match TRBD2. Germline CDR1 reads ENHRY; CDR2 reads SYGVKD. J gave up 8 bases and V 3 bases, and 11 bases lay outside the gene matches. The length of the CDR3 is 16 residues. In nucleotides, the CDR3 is TGTGCCATCAGTGAAGGGGTAGCGGGAGTTGGGGATGAGCAGTTCTTC. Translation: CAISEGVAGVGDEQFF.

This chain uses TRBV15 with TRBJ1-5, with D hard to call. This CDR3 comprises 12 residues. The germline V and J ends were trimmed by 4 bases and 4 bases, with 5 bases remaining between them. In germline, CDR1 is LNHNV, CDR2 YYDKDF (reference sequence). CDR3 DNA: TGTGCCACCAGCACCGAGAATCAGCCCCAGCATTTT. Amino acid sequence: CATSTENQPQHF. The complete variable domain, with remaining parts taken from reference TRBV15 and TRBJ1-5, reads DAMVIQNPRYQVTQFGKPVTLSCSQTLNHNVMYWYQQKSSQAPKLLFHYYDKDFNNEADTPDNFQSRRPNTSFCFLDIRSPGLGDTAMYLCATSTENQPQHFGDGTRLSIL.

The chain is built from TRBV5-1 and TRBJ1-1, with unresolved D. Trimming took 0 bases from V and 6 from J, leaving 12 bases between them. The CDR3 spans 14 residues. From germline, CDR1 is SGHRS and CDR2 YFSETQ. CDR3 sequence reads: CASSLGADPAEAFF. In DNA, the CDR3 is TGCGCCAGCAGCTTGGGGGCGGACCCCGCTGAAGCTTTCTTT.

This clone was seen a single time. The CDR3 loop is CSPESTEAFF. The CDR3 DNA follows: TGCAGCCCGGAGAGCACTGAAGCTTTCTTT. The rearrangement joins TRBV20-1 to TRBJ1-1; D is undetermined. The V gene's germline CDR1 is DFQATT and CDR2 SNEGSKA (reference sequence). The CDR3 is 10 amino acids.

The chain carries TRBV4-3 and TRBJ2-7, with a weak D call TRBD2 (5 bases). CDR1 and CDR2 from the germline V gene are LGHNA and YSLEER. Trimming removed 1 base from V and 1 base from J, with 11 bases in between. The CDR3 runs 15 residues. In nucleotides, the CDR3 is TGCGCCAGCAGCCAAGGATCGGACTTATCCTACGAGCAGTACTTC. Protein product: CASSQGSDLSYEQYF.

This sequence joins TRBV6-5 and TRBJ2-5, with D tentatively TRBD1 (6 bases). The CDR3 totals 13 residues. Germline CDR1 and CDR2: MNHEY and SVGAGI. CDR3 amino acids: CATHQKGGETQYF. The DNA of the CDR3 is TGTGCGACCCACCAGAAAGGGGGAGAGACCCAGTACTTC.

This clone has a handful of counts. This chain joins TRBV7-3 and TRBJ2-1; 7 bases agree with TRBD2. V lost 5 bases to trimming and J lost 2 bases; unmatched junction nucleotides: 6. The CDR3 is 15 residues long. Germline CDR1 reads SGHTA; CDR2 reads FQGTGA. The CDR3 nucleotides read TGTGCCAGCAGCCCGACTAGCCTCACCTACAATGAGCAGTTCTTC. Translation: CASSPTSLTYNEQFF.

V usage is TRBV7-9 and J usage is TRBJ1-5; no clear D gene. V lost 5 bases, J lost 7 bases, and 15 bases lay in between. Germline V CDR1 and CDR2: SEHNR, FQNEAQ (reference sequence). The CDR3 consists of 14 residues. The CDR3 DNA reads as TGTGCCAGCAGCCTACCGGGCCCTGGGCAGCCCCAGCATTTT. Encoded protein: CASSLPGPGQPQHF.

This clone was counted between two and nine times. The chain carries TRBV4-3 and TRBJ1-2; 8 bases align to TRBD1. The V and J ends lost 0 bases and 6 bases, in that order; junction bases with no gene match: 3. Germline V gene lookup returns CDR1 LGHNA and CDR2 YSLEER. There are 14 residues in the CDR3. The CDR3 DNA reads TGCGCCAGCAGCCAAGAGAACAGGGGGAATGGCTACACCTTC. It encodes CASSQENRGNGYTF.

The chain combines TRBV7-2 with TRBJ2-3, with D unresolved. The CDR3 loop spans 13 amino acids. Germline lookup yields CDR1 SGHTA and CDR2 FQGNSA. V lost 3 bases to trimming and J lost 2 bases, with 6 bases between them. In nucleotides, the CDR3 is TGTGCCAGCAGCTTTCAGTACACAGATACGCAGTATTTT. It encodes CASSFQYTDTQYF.